This T cell receptor beta chain was profiled in a study of CD8 T cells in ankylosing spondylitis. General study findings and limits: Disease-associated clonotypes exhibited CD8+ identity and were relatively infrequent in peripheral blood. There were earlier reports of some motif variants in reactive arthritis synovial fluid and blood. One TCR beta motif, made up of about 8 highly homologous variants, appeared characteristic of ankylosing spondylitis blood.

This clonotype was seen a handful of times. The target antigen is unknown. TCRdb re-derived calls from the 5' RACE reads in MiXCR, one entry per CDR3 protein. The table includes some 340,000 distinct CDR3 sequences, over 12% detected once. The material sequenced was blood, either unsorted or a sorted T cell fraction (not recorded which). The receptor was isolated from a male donor with ankylosing spondylitis or in good health (not recorded which).

CDR3 residues: CASTLQANTEAFF. As DNA, the CDR3 is TGCGCCAGCACTCTCCAGGCGAACACTGAAGCTTTCTTT. V usage is TRBV5-1 and J usage is TRBJ1-1; D is uncertain. The CDR3 sequence is 13 residues long. V lost 6 bases and J lost 1, with 10 bases in between. CDR1 is SGHRS and CDR2 is YFSETQ in the germline V gene.